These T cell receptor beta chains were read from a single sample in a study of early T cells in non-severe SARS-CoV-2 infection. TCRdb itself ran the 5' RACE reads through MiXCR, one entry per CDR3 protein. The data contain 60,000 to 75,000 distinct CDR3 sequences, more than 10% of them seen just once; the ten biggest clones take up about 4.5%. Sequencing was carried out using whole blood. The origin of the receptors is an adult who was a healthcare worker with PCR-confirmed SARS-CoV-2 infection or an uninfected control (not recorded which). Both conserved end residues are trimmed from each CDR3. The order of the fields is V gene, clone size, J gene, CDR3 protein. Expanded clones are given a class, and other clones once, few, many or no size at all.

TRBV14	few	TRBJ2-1	ASSQDSGLAVINEQF
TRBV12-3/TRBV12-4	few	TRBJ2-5	ASSFGLAGGSTQY
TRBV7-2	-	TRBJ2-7	ASSLASALNVYEQY
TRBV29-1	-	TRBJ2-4	SAEVQGVQY
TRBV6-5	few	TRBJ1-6	ASSFIGDYGSPLH
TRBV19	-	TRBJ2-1	ASSILKGVEF
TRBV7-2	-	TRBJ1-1	ASSFEARTEAF
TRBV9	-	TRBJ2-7	ASSVVASAANEQY
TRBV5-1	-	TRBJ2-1	ASSLRLAGSYNEQF
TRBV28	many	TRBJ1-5	ASSLLMQPQH
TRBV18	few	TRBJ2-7	ASSRARSGSEQY
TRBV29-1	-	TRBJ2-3	SVEPADTQY
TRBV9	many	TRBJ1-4	ASSVAHGEKLF
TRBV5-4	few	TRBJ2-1	ASSGPRSGAYNEQF
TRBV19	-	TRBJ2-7	ASSYGTGEPYEQY
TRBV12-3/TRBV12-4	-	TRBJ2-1	ASSTLTGVHNEQF
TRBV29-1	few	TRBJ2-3	SVGGLRSTDTQY
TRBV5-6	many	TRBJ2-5	ASSARTEFQETQY
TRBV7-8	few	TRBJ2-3	ASSSTGTTYTDTQY
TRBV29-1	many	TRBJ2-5	SVEGVRGQDQETQY
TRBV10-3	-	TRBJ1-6	AITQGQNSPLH
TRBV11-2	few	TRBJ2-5	ASSQSYSQETQY
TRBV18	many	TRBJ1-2	ASSPSHENYGYT
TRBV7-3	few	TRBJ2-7	ASSATEGAPYYEQY
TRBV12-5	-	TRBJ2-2	ASGSPSGGVNTGELF
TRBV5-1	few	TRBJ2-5	ASSSSPRGQETQY